This T cell receptor (beta chain) was profiled in a study of blood T cell repertoires in COVID-19. Study overall: COVID-19 samples, acute and convalescent, were from the United States, Italy and Spain. T cells, B-cell-depleted T cells, or PBMCs supplied cDNA or gDNA.

During active infection, Seattle patients enrolled and were then monitored through disease. Unmatched junction bases numbered 7, after V lost 3 bases and J lost 5 bases. Germline V gives CDR1 PRHDT, CDR2 FYEKMQ (reference sequence). The CDR3 extends over 15 amino acids. Methods used by the authors: It was from reference gene primer amplification that nucleated cell counts were estimated. Libraries were prepared by immunoSEQ multiplex PCR; TCRdb keeps only in-frame clonotypes and omits some of them. The D gene and trimming were derived from the DNA, and the V and J assignments and clone size from that table. The table includes roughly 200,000 clones, more than 75% detected once.

The sequence was obtained from a person aged 65-85 years with COVID-19, enrolled during active disease. V gene TRBV13 combines with J gene TRBJ2-3; TRBD1 matches at 8 bases. Sequencing was performed on peripheral blood. CDR3 in amino acids: CASSFGQGARDTQYF. As DNA, the CDR3 is TGTGCCAGCAGCTTCGGTCAGGGGGCCAGAGATACGCAGTATTTT.